Sequencing of this T cell receptor beta chain was carried out in a study of radiation and T cells in renal cell carcinoma. This CDR3 is 14 amino acids long. Per germline, CDR1 MNHNY and CDR2 SVGAGI (reference sequence). Trimming removed 5 bases from V and 0 bases from J, with 10 bases in between. As for time point: blood 4 weeks post-SBRT, at nephrectomy. Regarding treatment: 15 Gy SBRT to primary tumor, nephrectomy 4 weeks later. Profiling relied on immunoSEQ multiplex PCR, and the TCRdb table lists in-frame clones only, not all of them. Counted here are fewer than 45,000 clones, roughly 80% occurring once; the ten biggest clones make up 25% to 30%.

This sample comprised blood, obtained from a patient whose treatment included radiotherapy and nephrectomy. This TCR derives from a woman aged 65 to 85 with renal cell carcinoma. This chain connects TRBV6-6 to TRBJ1-1; TRBD1 is a possible D gene (6 bases). Written as DNA, the CDR3 is TGTGCCAGCAGTACCCGGACAGTGAACACTGAAGCTTTCTTT. Protein: CASSTRTVNTEAFF.